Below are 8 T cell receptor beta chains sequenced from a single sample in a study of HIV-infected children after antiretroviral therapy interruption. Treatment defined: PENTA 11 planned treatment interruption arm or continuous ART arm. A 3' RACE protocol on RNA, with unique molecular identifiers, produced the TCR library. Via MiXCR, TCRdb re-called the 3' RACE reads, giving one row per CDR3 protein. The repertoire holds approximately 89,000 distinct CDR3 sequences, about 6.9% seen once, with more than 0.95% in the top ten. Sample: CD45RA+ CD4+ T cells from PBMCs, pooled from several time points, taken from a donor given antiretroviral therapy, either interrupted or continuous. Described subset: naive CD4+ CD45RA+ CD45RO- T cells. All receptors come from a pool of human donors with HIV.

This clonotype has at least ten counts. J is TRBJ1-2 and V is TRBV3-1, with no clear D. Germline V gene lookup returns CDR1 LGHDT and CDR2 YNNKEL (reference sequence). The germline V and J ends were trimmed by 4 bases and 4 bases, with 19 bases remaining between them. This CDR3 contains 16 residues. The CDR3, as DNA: TGTGCCAGCAGCCCCACGATGGCCCGAGGCAGCTATGGCTACACCTTC. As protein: CASSPTMARGSYGYTF. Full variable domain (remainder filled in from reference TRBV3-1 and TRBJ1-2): DTAVSQTPKYLVTQMGNDKSIKCEQNLGHDTMYWYKQDSKKFLKIMFSYNNKELIINETVPNRFSPKSPDKAHLNLHINSLELGDSAVYFCASSPTMARGSYGYTFGSGTRLTVV.

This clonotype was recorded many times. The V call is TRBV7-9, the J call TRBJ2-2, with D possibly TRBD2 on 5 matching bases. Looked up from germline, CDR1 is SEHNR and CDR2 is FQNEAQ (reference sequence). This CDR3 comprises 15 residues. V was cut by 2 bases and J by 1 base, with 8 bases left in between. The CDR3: CASSLSSGNTGELFF. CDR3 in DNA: TGTGCCAGCAGCTTATCGAGCGGGAACACCGGGGAGCTGTTTTTT.

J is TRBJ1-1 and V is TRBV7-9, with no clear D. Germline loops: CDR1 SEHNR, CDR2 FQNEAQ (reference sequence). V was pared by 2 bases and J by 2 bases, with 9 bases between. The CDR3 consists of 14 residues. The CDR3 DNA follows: TGTGCCAGCAGCTTACCCCGGGCAAACACTGAAGCTTTCTTT. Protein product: CASSLPRANTEAFF.

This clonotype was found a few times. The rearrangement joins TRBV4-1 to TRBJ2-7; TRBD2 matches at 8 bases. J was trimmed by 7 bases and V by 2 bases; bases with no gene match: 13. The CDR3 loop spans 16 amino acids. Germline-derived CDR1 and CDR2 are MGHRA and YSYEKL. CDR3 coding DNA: TGCGCCAGCAGCCAACGAATCGACGGGGGGGCCTGGGAGCAGTACTTC. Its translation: CASSQRIDGGAWEQYF.

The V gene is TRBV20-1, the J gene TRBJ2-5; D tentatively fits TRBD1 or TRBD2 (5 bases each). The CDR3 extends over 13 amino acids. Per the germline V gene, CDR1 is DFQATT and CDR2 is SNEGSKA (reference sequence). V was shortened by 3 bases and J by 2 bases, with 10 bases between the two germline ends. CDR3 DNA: TGCAGTGCTAGCCCGGGGCAGCAAGAGACCCAGTACTTC. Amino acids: CSASPGQQETQYF.

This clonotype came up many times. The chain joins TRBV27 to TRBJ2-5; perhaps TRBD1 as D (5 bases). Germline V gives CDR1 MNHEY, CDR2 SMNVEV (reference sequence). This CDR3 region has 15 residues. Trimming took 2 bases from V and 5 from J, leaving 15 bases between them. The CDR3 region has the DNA TGTGCCAGCAGTTTACAGGGCGCTTATACGGAGACCCAGTACTTC. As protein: CASSLQGAYTETQYF.

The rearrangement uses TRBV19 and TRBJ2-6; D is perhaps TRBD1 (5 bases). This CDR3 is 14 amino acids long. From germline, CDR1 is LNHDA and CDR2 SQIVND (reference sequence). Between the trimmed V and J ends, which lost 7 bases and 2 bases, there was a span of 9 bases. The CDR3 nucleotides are TGTGCCAGTATCGGACATACTGGGGCCAACGTCCTGACTTTC. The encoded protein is CASIGHTGANVLTF.

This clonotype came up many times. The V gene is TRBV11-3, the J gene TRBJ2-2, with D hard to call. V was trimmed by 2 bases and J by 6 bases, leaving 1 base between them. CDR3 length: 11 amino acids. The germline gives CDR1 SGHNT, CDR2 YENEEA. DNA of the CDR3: TGTGCCAGCAGCTTATCCGGGGAGCTGTTTTTT. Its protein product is CASSLSGELFF.